This is a list of T cell receptor beta chains from one sample in a study of Ad26.COV2.S vaccination and SARS-CoV-2 variants. Sequencing was performed with immunoSEQ multiplex PCR; in TCRdb, only in-frame clones are kept and a portion is missing. Seen here are fewer than 400,000 clones, about 85% observed once, and the top ten hold about 2.1%. Sample: peripheral blood, taken in a trial of Ad26.COV2.S vaccine versus placebo. The receptors come from a person aged 18-65 years who received the Ad26.COV2.S COVID-19 vaccine or a placebo. The CDR3 runs from the conserved cysteine through the conserved F or W. The order of the fields is clone size, D gene, V gene, J gene, CDR3 protein, CDR3 DNA. A D gene is named only where the DNA matches it firmly. Clone sizes are given selectively: once, few, many, or a class where the clone is expanded.

>-|-|TRBV10-3|TRBJ1-1
CAISGTYRGHMNTEAFF
TGTGCCATCAGCGGGACTTATCGGGGACACATGAACACTGAAGCTTTCTTT
>-|TRBD1|TRBV28|TRBJ2-7
CASSPWDRVNEQYF
TGTGCCAGCAGTCCCTGGGACAGGGTTAACGAGCAGTACTTC
>-|TRBD1|TRBV9|TRBJ1-6
CASSVARDRVSRNSPLHF
TGTGCCAGCAGCGTAGCCCGGGACAGGGTGAGTAGGAATTCACCCCTCCACTTT
>-|-|TRBV27|TRBJ2-1
CASSLRGGSYNEQFF
TGTGCCAGCAGTCTCAGGGGGGGGTCCTACAATGAGCAGTTCTTC
>-|-|TRBV6-6|TRBJ1-1
CASLEGATEAFF
TGTGCCAGCCTCGAAGGGGCCACTGAAGCTTTCTTT
>-|-|TRBV30|TRBJ2-1
CAWSEGGRNEQFF
TGTGCCTGGAGTGAAGGGGGGCGGAATGAGCAGTTCTTC
>-|TRBD1|TRBV11-1|TRBJ2-1
CASSFDRGRGGEQFF
TGTGCCAGCAGCTTTGACAGGGGGCGTGGAGGTGAGCAGTTCTTC
>-|-|TRBV3-1/TRBV3-2|TRBJ1-4
CASSQDPGQGREKLFF
TGTGCCAGCAGCCAAGATCCTGGGCAGGGGCGTGAAAAACTGTTTTTT
>-|-|TRBV20-1|TRBJ1-1
CSATQETEAFF
TGCAGTGCTACACAGGAAACAGAAGCTTTCTTT
>-|-|TRBV3-1/TRBV3-2|TRBJ2-2
CASSQRPWTTNTGELFF
TGTGCCAGCAGCCAACGTCCATGGACAACGAACACCGGGGAGCTGTTTTTT
>-|-|TRBV6-5|TRBJ2-1
CASSFQGDEQFF
TGTGCCAGCAGTTTCCAGGGCGATGAGCAGTTCTTC
>few|-|TRBV13|TRBJ2-7
CASSRTQGAGLQYF
TGTGCCAGCAGCCGGACCCAAGGGGCCGGATTGCAGTACTTC
>-|-|TRBV6-5|TRBJ1-6
CASNPDRVNSPLHF
TGTGCCAGCAACCCGGACAGAGTTAATTCACCCCTCCACTTT
>-|-|TRBV4-1|TRBJ1-6
CASSQDWGNSPLHF
TGCGCCAGCAGCCAAGATTGGGGGAATTCACCCCTCCACTTT
>-|-|TRBV2|TRBJ2-5
CASSNRGRGETQYF
TGTGCCAGCAGCAACAGGGGGAGGGGGGAGACCCAGTACTTC
>-|TRBD2|TRBV27|TRBJ2-1
CASSLRGGAIEQFF
TGTGCCAGCAGTTTACGCGGGGGGGCGATTGAGCAGTTCTTC
>once|-|TRBV28|TRBJ1-4
CASSLLGAATNEKLFF
TGTGCCAGCAGTTTATTGGGGGCTGCAACTAATGAAAAACTGTTTTTT
>-|-|TRBV11-2|TRBJ2-5
CASSLAGSPETQYF
TGTGCCAGCAGCTTAGCTGGCAGCCCAGAGACCCAGTACTTC
>-|-|TRBV9|TRBJ2-2
CASSEDPLVGELFF
TGTGCCAGCAGCGAGGACCCCCTCGTGGGGGAGCTGTTTTTT
>-|-|TRBV29-1|TRBJ2-2
CSVDGGTTGELFF
TGCAGCGTTGACGGCGGGACCACCGGGGAGCTGTTTTTT
>-|TRBD1|TRBV18|TRBJ2-7
CASSPPGRGTYEQYF
TGTGCCAGCTCACCCCCGGGCAGGGGGACGTACGAGCAGTACTTC
>-|-|TRBV6-5|TRBJ2-3
CASTGTNTDTQYF
TGTGCCAGCACCGGGACCAACACAGATACGCAGTATTTT
>-|TRBD2|TRBV7-9|TRBJ2-1
CASSQTSGGANEQFF
TGTGCCAGCAGCCAGACTAGCGGGGGGGCAAATGAGCAGTTCTTC
>-|TRBD2|TRBV5-4|TRBJ2-1
CASTPGGIYNEQFF
TGTGCCAGCACACCCGGGGGGATCTACAATGAGCAGTTCTTC
>few|-|TRBV24-1|TRBJ2-2
CATSDLWGSGELFF
TGTGCCACCAGTGATTTGTGGGGGTCCGGGGAGCTGTTTTTT
>once|TRBD2|TRBV28|TRBJ2-3
CASSSLLGAGGSIDTQYF
TGTGCCAGCAGTTCATTACTAGGAGCGGGGGGAAGTATAGATACGCAGTATTTT
>-|-|TRBV5-4|TRBJ2-1
CASSSQGGSYNEQFF
TGTGCCAGCAGCTCCCAGGGGGGCTCCTACAATGAGCAGTTCTTC
>once|TRBD1|TRBV7-3|TRBJ2-2
CASNPTGGRGTGELFF
TGTGCCAGCAACCCCACAGGGGGCAGGGGGACCGGGGAGCTGTTTTTT
>-|TRBD1|TRBV28|TRBJ1-4
CASRRGTNEKLFF
TGTGCCAGCCGCAGGGGGACTAATGAAAAACTGTTTTTT
>-|-|TRBV28|TRBJ1-1
CASLTANTEAFF
TGTGCCAGCCTCACAGCGAACACTGAAGCTTTCTTT
>once|TRBD1|TRBV9|TRBJ1-2
CASSAQDRGNGYTF
TGTGCCAGCAGCGCCCAGGACAGGGGGAATGGCTACACCTTC
>-|-|TRBV11-3|TRBJ2-3
CASTGRLEDTQYF
TGTGCCAGCACCGGTCGGTTGGAAGATACGCAGTATTTT
>-|-|TRBV6-5|TRBJ1-3
CASSYSKGSGNTIYF
TGTGCCAGCAGTTACTCGAAGGGCTCTGGAAACACCATATATTTT
>-|-|TRBV28|TRBJ1-2
CASSFTGSGYTF
TGTGCCAGCAGTTTCACTGGCTCTGGCTACACCTTC
>-|TRBD2|TRBV19|TRBJ2-7
CASSTRTSGAPYEQYF
TGTGCCAGTAGTACTCGGACTAGCGGGGCGCCCTACGAGCAGTACTTC
>once|TRBD2|TRBV28|TRBJ2-1
CASSFRASGGSSYNEQFF
TGTGCCAGCAGTTTCCGCGCTAGCGGGGGGAGCTCCTACAATGAGCAGTTCTTC
>-|-|TRBV9|TRBJ2-5
CASSVASGRQETQYF
TGTGCCAGCAGCGTAGCCAGCGGAAGACAAGAGACCCAGTACTTC
>-|-|TRBV28|TRBJ1-2
CASSFNPEGYTF
TGTGCCAGCAGTTTCAACCCTGAGGGCTACACCTTC
>-|-|TRBV5-1|TRBJ1-2
CASSSGQALNGYTF
TGCGCCAGCAGCAGCGGACAAGCTCTCAATGGCTACACCTTC
>-|-|TRBV6-1|TRBJ2-7
CASSEQGLVYEQYF
TGTGCCAGCAGTGAACAGGGTCTCGTCTACGAGCAGTACTTC
>once|-|TRBV9|TRBJ1-2
CASSPWGGVGANYGYTF
TGTGCCAGCAGCCCCTGGGGGGGCGTAGGAGCTAACTATGGCTACACCTTC
>few|-|TRBV4-1|TRBJ1-1
CASSQGLVNTEAFF
TGCGCCAGCAGCCAAGGTTTGGTGAACACTGAAGCTTTCTTT
>-|-|TRBV14|TRBJ1-3
CASSSGIRDTIYF
TGTGCCAGCAGCTCGGGGATTCGGGACACCATATATTTT